Below, 26 T cell receptor beta chains from the same sample are listed, as sequenced in a study of blood T cell repertoires in COVID-19. Profiled with immunoSEQ multiplex PCR; TCRdb holds only in-frame clones, not every one. The sample carries under 200,000 clones, about 90% recorded once. What was sequenced was peripheral blood. The receptors stem from a woman aged 55-69 years with COVID-19, enrolled during active disease.

This chain joins TRBV30 and TRBJ2-5, with TRBD2 matching over 10 bases. This CDR3 is 15 amino acids long. CDR1 is GTSNPN and CDR2 is SVGIG in the germline V gene (reference sequence). After removal of 1 base from V and 1 base from J, the junction contained 3 bases not matched to a gene. The CDR3 loop is CAWSALAGVQETQYF. CDR3 nucleotides: TGTGCCTGGAGTGCCCTAGCGGGGGTCCAAGAGACCCAGTACTTC.

The chain recombines TRBV3-1 (or the pseudogene TRBV3-2) with TRBJ2-1; perhaps TRBD2 as D (6 bases). Germline CDR1 is LGHDT and CDR2 is YNNKEL (reference sequence). V lost 1 base, J lost 7 bases, and 17 bases lay in between. The CDR3 length is 16 residues. In nucleotides, the CDR3 is TGTGCCAGCAGCCAAGGATTCTCGGGCGGGAATAATGAGCAGTTCTTC. Translated, it gives CASSQGFSGGNNEQFF.

The rearrangement uses TRBV10-3 and TRBJ2-5; D might be TRBD2 (7 bases). V lost 5 bases and J 1 base, leaving 17 bases between the germline ends. The CDR3 covers 16 residues. CDR1 ENHRY and CDR2 SYGVKD come from the germline V gene. The DNA of the CDR3 is TGTGCCATCAGTTCCTCAGGGGAGGGGGTCCAAGAGACCCAGTACTTC. Translation gives CAISSSGEGVQETQYF.

The genes are TRBV6-5 and TRBJ1-4; unclear D gene. This CDR3 contains 13 residues. V was pared by 0 bases and J by 13 bases, with 12 bases between. Germline V gives CDR1 MNHEY, CDR2 SVGAGI. The CDR3: CASSYSREKRLFF. CDR3 nucleotides: TGTGCCAGCAGTTACTCGCGGGAGAAGAGACTGTTTTTT.

This clone was counted a single time. The rearrangement joins TRBV20-1 to TRBJ2-5; D is unresolved. The germline gives CDR1 DFQATT, CDR2 SNEGSKA (reference sequence). The ends were cut back, 3 bases at V and 2 bases at J, with 4 bases in the middle. The CDR3 totals 11 residues. In DNA, the CDR3 is TGCAGTGCTAGCCGGCAAGAGACCCAGTACTTC. Residues: CSASRQETQYF.

With respect to this clone: Different DNA sequences within this sample yield the same CDR3. The rearrangement joins TRBV18 to TRBJ1-5; 8 bases line up with TRBD1. The germline gives CDR1 KGHSH, CDR2 LQKENI. The CDR3 totals 15 residues. Germline trimming cut 4 bases from V and 1 base from J; bases unmatched to any gene: 3. CDR3 nucleotide sequence: TGTGCCAGCTCACGGACAGGGAAAAGCAATCAGCCCCAGCATTTT. This encodes CASSRTGKSNQPQHF.

The chain uses TRBV4-1 and TRBJ1-2; 7 positions agree with TRBD1. After removal of 1 base from V and 4 bases from J, the junction contained 9 bases not matched to a gene. Germline V CDR1 and CDR2: MGHRA, YSYEKL. The CDR3 runs to 16 residues. CDR3 loop: CASSQGSTGFIYGYTF. CDR3 sequence (DNA): TGCGCCAGCAGCCAAGGGTCGACAGGGTTTATCTATGGCTACACCTTC.

This sequence joins TRBV5-1 and TRBJ1-2, with 8 nucleotides matching TRBD1. Unmatched junction bases numbered 7, after V lost 4 bases and J lost 2 bases. CDR1 and CDR2 from the germline V gene are SGHRS and YFSETQ. The CDR3 extends over 15 amino acids. CDR3 in amino acids: CASSPRAGGNYGYTF. The DNA for the CDR3 is TGCGCCAGCAGCCCCCGGGCAGGGGGCAACTATGGCTACACCTTC.

This clone was picked up one time. V usage is TRBV29-1 and J usage is TRBJ2-5; TRBD2 agrees at 9 bases. Losses at the gene ends were 4 bases for V and 4 bases for J; bases not matched to a gene: 7. There are 14 residues in the CDR3. Germline V lookup: CDR1 SQVTM, CDR2 ANQGSEA. This CDR3 is CSVARLAGSETQYF. The DNA of the CDR3 is TGCAGCGTTGCGCGTCTAGCGGGATCAGAGACCCAGTACTTC.

J is TRBJ2-3 and V is TRBV7-9; 8 bases are shared with TRBD2. V was pared by 3 bases and J by 4 bases, with 6 bases of the junction left unmatched. The CDR3 has 15 amino acids. The germline V gene encodes CDR1 SEHNR and CDR2 FQNEAQ (reference sequence). The CDR3 here is CASSFSSGRSDTQYF. The CDR3 bases are TGTGCCAGCAGCTTTTCCAGCGGGAGATCAGATACGCAGTATTTT.

The chain joins TRBV6-2 or TRBV6-3 to TRBJ2-1, with TRBD2 matching 14 bases. Per the germline V gene, CDR1 is MNHEY and CDR2 is SVGEGT. This CDR3 is 19 amino acids long. V was pared by 0 bases and J by 0 bases, with 4 bases of the junction left unmatched. The CDR3 DNA sequence: TGTGCCAGCAGTTACTCTGGGACTAGCGGGAGTTTCTCCTACAATGAGCAGTTCTTC. Translation gives CASSYSGTSGSFSYNEQFF.

The chain joins TRBV7-2 to TRBJ2-7; 9 nucleotides match TRBD2. This CDR3 spans 15 amino acids. Germline V gene data show CDR1 as SGHTA and CDR2 as FQGNSA. The V gene end was trimmed by 2 bases and the J gene end by 5 bases; junction bases not matched to a gene: 7. CDR3 region: CASSLSSGSNHEQYF. The CDR3 DNA reads as TGTGCCAGCAGCTTAAGTAGCGGGAGTAACCACGAGCAGTACTTC.

The CDR3 spells CASSPPEGFLGYTF. DNA of the CDR3: TGTGCCAGCAGCCCCCCGGAGGGGTTCCTCGGCTACACCTTC. The rearrangement joins TRBV3-1 (or the pseudogene TRBV3-2) to TRBJ1-2; tentatively, D is TRBD1 (5 bases). V lost 4 bases and J lost 8, with 17 bases in between. This CDR3 comprises 14 residues. Looked up from germline, CDR1 is LGHDT and CDR2 is YNNKEL (reference sequence).

The chain recombines TRBV27 with TRBJ2-7, with D possibly TRBD2 on 5 matching bases. The germline gives CDR1 MNHEY, CDR2 SMNVEV (reference sequence). This CDR3 region has 11 residues. Trimming stripped 8 bases from V and 0 bases from J, with 5 bases between. The CDR3 DNA reads as TGTGCCAGCGGGAGCTCCTACGAGCAGTACTTC. Amino acid sequence: CASGSSYEQYF.

The chain has TRBV6-5 and TRBJ2-7; 7 bases align to TRBD2. The V segment lost 8 bases and the J segment 0 bases; nucleotides outside the gene matches: 10. CDR3 length: 15 amino acids. In germline, CDR1 is MNHEY, CDR2 SVGAGI. This chain's CDR3 is CASGRGGRVSYEQYF. DNA for the CDR3: TGTGCCAGCGGACGGGGAGGGCGGGTCTCCTACGAGCAGTACTTC.

V gene TRBV7-9 combines with J gene TRBJ2-1; 12 positions agree with TRBD2. Germline values: CDR1 SEHNR, CDR2 FQNEAQ (reference sequence). CDR3 length: 16 residues. V was clipped by 5 bases and J by 10 bases; unmatched bases: 12. The CDR3 region is CASSIPGLAGFGEQFF. The CDR3, as DNA: TGTGCCAGCAGCATCCCAGGACTAGCGGGATTCGGGGAGCAGTTCTTC. Drawing the rest from reference TRBV7-9 and TRBJ2-1, the complete variable domain is DTGVSQNPRHKITKRGQNVTFRCDPISEHNRLYWYRQTLGQGPEFLTYFQNEAQLEKSRLLSDRFSAERPKGSFSTLEIQRTEQGDSAMYLCASSIPGLAGFGEQFFGPGTRLTVL.

Only a few counts were recorded for this clone. The chain combines TRBV12-5 with TRBJ2-7; TRBD2 is a possible D gene (6 bases). This CDR3 region has 14 residues. Trimming removed 4 bases at V and 0 bases at J, with 10 bases between. The germline V gene has CDR1 LGHNT and CDR2 FRNRAP. Here the CDR3 reads CASGYGGSSYEQYF. The CDR3, as DNA: TGTGCTAGTGGTTACGGGGGAAGCTCCTACGAGCAGTACTTC.

The chain uses TRBV7-2 and TRBJ1-5, with D possibly matching TRBD1 (5 bases). V was shortened by 5 bases and J by 3 bases, with 14 bases between the two germline ends. The V gene's germline CDR1 is SGHTA and CDR2 FQGNSA. The CDR3 totals 15 residues. The CDR3 spells CASSPRTGVNQPQHF. CDR3 nucleotides: TGTGCCAGCAGCCCTCGAACAGGTGTCAATCAGCCCCAGCATTTT.

This clone was seen only once. J is TRBJ1-4 and V is TRBV25-1; a weak D match, TRBD1 (5 bases). The CDR3 is 15 amino acids. Looked up from germline, CDR1 is MGHDK and CDR2 is SYGVNS. With 1 base removed from V and 1 base from J, the gap between germline ends came to 7 bases. The CDR3 coding sequence is TGTGCCAGCAGTGAATGGGGGGGAACTAATGAAAAACTGTTTTTT. As protein: CASSEWGGTNEKLFF.

This chain links TRBV6-5 with TRBJ1-2; D might be TRBD1 (6 bases). CDR3 size: 16 residues. Deletions cut 2 bases from V and 7 bases from J, with 20 bases between. Germline-derived CDR1 and CDR2 are MNHEY and SVGAGI. Here the CDR3 reads CASSYPLGGGASGYTF. The CDR3 nucleotides are TGTGCCAGCAGTTACCCTCTTGGTGGGGGGGCGAGTGGCTACACCTTC.

The J gene is TRBJ1-5, the V gene TRBV19, with unresolved D. The CDR3 totals 13 residues. V lost 6 bases to trimming and J lost 1 base, with 7 bases between them. From germline, CDR1 is LNHDA and CDR2 SQIVND (reference sequence). CDR3 region: CASRTHSNQPQHF. The CDR3 DNA reads as TGTGCCAGTAGGACACACAGCAATCAGCCCCAGCATTTT.

This chain connects TRBV24-1 to TRBJ1-1; TRBD1 agrees at 8 bases. In germline, CDR1 is KGHDR, CDR2 SFDVKD. This CDR3 region has 14 residues. With V trimmed by 5 bases and J by 1 base, 2 bases remained unmatched. CDR3 in DNA: TGTGCCACCAGTGTCGGGACAGGGAACACTGAAGCTTTCTTT. Translated, it gives CATSVGTGNTEAFF.

The V call is TRBV5-6, the J call TRBJ1-6, with D perhaps matching TRBD1 (6 bases). Germline CDR1 reads SGHDT; CDR2 reads YYEEEE. The length of the CDR3 is 14 residues. Trimming cost V 3 bases and J 7 bases, with 11 bases left between them. CDR3 sequence (DNA): TGTGCCAGCAGCTCCGACAGGAGAAATTCACCCCTCCACTTT. Its protein product is CASSSDRRNSPLHF.

The rearrangement links TRBV3-1 (or the pseudogene TRBV3-2) to TRBJ2-2; D might be TRBD1 (5 bases). The germline CDR1 and CDR2 sequences are LGHDT and YNNKEL (reference sequence). Trimming took 0 bases from V and 5 from J, leaving 7 bases between them. The CDR3 extends over 14 amino acids. The CDR3, as DNA: TGTGCCAGCAGCCAAGAGGGGCGAACCGGGGAGCTGTTTTTT. This encodes CASSQEGRTGELFF.

This chain links TRBV7-2 with TRBJ1-5; D might be TRBD1 (6 bases). The germline V gene has CDR1 SGHTA and CDR2 FQGNSA. V was trimmed by 5 bases and J by 2 bases, leaving 10 bases between them. CDR3 length equals 14 residues. The CDR3 is CASSPGVGNQPQHF. In DNA, the CDR3 is TGTGCCAGCAGCCCAGGGGTCGGCAATCAGCCCCAGCATTTT.

The chain uses TRBV12-3 or TRBV12-4 and TRBJ1-2; D might be TRBD1 (5 bases). CDR3 length: 13 residues. V dropped 5 bases and J dropped 7 bases, with 14 bases sitting between them. This chain's CDR3 is CASSPAGRRGYTF. The CDR3 DNA is TGTGCCAGCAGTCCAGCAGGGCGGCGTGGCTACACCTTC.